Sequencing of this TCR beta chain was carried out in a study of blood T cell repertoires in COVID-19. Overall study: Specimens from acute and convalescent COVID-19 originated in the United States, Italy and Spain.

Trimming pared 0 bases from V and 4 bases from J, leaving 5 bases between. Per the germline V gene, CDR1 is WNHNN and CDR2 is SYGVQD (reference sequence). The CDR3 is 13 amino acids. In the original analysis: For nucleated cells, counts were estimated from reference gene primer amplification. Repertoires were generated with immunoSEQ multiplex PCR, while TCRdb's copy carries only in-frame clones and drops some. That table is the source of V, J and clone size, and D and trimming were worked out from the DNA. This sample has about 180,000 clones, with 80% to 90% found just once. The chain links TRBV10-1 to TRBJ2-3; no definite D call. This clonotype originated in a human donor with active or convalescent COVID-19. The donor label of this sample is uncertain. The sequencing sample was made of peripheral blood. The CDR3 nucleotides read TGCGCCAGCAGTGAGTCTCAGGCAGATACGCAGTATTTT. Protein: CASSESQADTQYF.